This T cell receptor beta chain was recovered during a study of T-cell memory formation after mild COVID-19. TCRdb called the 5' RACE reads again in MiXCR, with one record for every CDR3 protein. The sample yields just over 150,000 distinct CDR3 sequences, 30% to 35% seen once. Study-level findings and limits: Among contracting clones, CD4+ were mainly CM/EM and CD8+ enriched in EMRA. Among clones contracting day 15 to 85, CD4/CD8 was balanced, whereas later expanders leaned CD4+. Specificity for SARS-CoV-2 was not confirmed among the second-wave clones peaking on day 37. Memory from before infection featured some responding clones, which suggests cross-reactive memory joined.

Note on this clonotype: What it binds is not known.

Germline V gene lookup returns CDR1 SEHNR and CDR2 FQNEAQ (reference sequence). V lost 5 bases, J lost 1 base, and 9 bases stayed unmatched. The CDR3 has 17 residues. The chain uses TRBV7-9 and TRBJ2-1, with 9 bases identical to TRBD1. Input material: PBMCs or a T cell subset sorted from them (not recorded which). This receptor was obtained from an adult woman who had mild COVID-19 (a few samples of this study predate the infection). Cell type and time point are not known. The CDR3 loop reads CASSRSPGQGSYNEQFF. CDR3 nucleotide sequence: TGTGCCAGCAGCCGATCCCCGGGACAGGGTTCCTACAATGAGCAGTTCTTC.